This TCR beta chain originates from a study of cytomegalovirus exposure and HLA in healthy donors (TCRdb year 2017). For the study in its entirety: An earlier analysis of several hundred of the donors reported 276 Gb of sequence data and 117 million unique TCR beta sequences obtained from 150 million to 200 million T cells. Roughly 300 gigabases of sequencing data and around 85 million unique TCR sequences made up an early release that covered some 640 HLA-typed donors. Of the roughly 410 genotyped donors, 70% to 90% were placed in the genetic ancestry cluster associated with self-reported Caucasian donors. The study aimed to test whether signatures of past pathogen exposure could be identified by cataloging public T cell receptors. Using immunosequencing, the study profiled T cell repertoires from about 650 subjects and related those repertoires to cytomegalovirus serostatus. Along with the approximately 650-subject first cohort, a separate validation cohort of over 90 different subjects was used. High-throughput TCR immunosequencing, statistical association of individual TCRs with disease status, and machine learning were combined to predict cytomegalovirus infection status. To study patterns of TCR occurrence, a later analysis re-analyzed previously published TCR beta repertoires from 666 donors and added high-resolution HLA genotyping. The later analysis used no new phenotypic data to find candidate immune exposures, relying instead on TCR beta sequences and their occurrence across donors. To decide whether each TCR beta V gene segment behaved as functional or pseudogenic, an earlier analysis of fewer than 750 of the donors relied on high-throughput TCR beta sequencing. Donor age, sex, ethnicity and CMV serostatus were collected together with the repertoire data. Genome-wide SNP genotypes for about 60% of the 666 donors were used in a later genetic analysis, which treated that subset as a discovery cohort. All discovery cohort repertoires had been generated using a single sequencing platform. HLA typing included class I and class II loci at four-digit resolution. Typing coverage differed by locus: A, B, C, DRB1 and DQB1 were typed in about 620-640 donors, DQA1 in 500 to 550, DPA1 in some 610, and DPB1 in 400 to 480. Roughly 5 DR-DQ haplotypes were handled as single units for association and clustering, since linkage in the cohort was strong. Among some 400 genotyped donors of the cohort, an average of roughly 230,000 unique TCR beta nucleotide sequences was sequenced per donor, of which 15% to 20% were non-productive. Overall results and qualifications from the work: It was suggested by the authors that the approach could potentially be generalized to other disease states and immunological phenotypes. Presence/absence analyses assumed roughly uniform sequencing depth across donors, an assumption that may not hold. In an earlier analysis of over 550 of the donors, most TCR beta V segments were observed in productive rearrangements about 90% or about 30% of the time, broadly matching IMGT annotations. In the study, around 160 TCR beta chains were listed as associated with cytomegalovirus. Correlated functional status among segregating V segments might be attributable to linkage disequilibrium, but an unknown experimental factor could not be ruled out. CMV serostatus was the only immune exposure information available for the cohort. Because the 87-base-pair reads could not distinguish some IMGT-functional V segments, including TRBV6-2 and TRBV6-3, those segments were excluded. A later analysis found that HLA-associated TCR beta chains were more clonally expanded and had lower generation probabilities than equally common non-associated chains. An association between a missense DCLRE1C variant and V-gene and J-gene trimming of TCR beta chains was found in a later genetic analysis and replicated in an independent cohort. Compared with the approximately 710-donor mean, donors in an Asian-associated ancestry cluster had fewer N-insertions in productive TCRs, according to a later genetic analysis. A further reported finding was that TCR beta sequences accurately predicted the HLA-A and HLA-B alleles for most subjects in the first cohort. Assigning TCR associations to individual alleles was difficult when HLA alleles, especially DR and DQ, strongly co-occurred. In a later analysis, the rate of TCR association differed among HLA loci, with DRB1 alleles having the most associated TCRs and HLA-C alleles having the fewest. A later analysis found that most CMV-associated TCR beta chains appeared HLA-restricted, with HLA associations seemingly driven largely by CMV exposure. At a false discovery rate of 0.05, a later analysis linked about 16,000 TCR beta sequences to specific HLA alleles. A few of the identified cytomegalovirus-associated TCR beta chains were confirmed in vitro to be specific for cytomegalovirus antigens. Only TCR beta chains were sequenced in this cohort, and the absence of alpha or paired-chain data limited detectable features. According to a later analysis, parvovirus B19, influenza, CMV and Epstein-Barr virus appeared linked to several top co-occurrence clusters. A group of highly shared sequence variants was considered likely to be a technical artifact of the sequencing pipeline. The earlier analysis of 587 of the donors excluded 15 to 20 rarely observed V segments, including chromosome 9 orphons, because counts were too low. While some public TCRs were present in many individuals, most TCR sequences turned up only very rarely across donors. Because HLA typing was missing for some donors at each locus, association tests included only the typed subset. The classifier was reported to diagnose cytomegalovirus status with high specificity and sensitivity in both the original cohort and the validation cohort.

The cohort comprised hundreds of healthy bone marrow donors. At the time of sampling, every cohort member was nominally healthy, though immune exposures that went unrecorded were likely present. The donor tested CMV seropositive, placing the donor among the 289 seropositive members of the cohort. Every donor gave a peripheral blood sample, and the peripheral blood mononuclear cells from that sample were used for TCR beta sequencing. Genomic DNA was extracted from the blood cell samples with the Qiagen DNeasy Blood Extraction Kit. Comments on this clone: Its antigen is still unknown. Base qualities are not recorded, but no much larger clone differs from it by a single base.

The CDR3 sequence holds 13 residues, the cysteine and phenylalanine included. This entry keeps only the CDR3 DNA: 39 bases, framed from base 1. Based on the germline V gene, the CDR1 and CDR2 sequences are MNHEY and SVGAGI. At the junction V is shortened by 4 bases and J by 6 bases; bases outside the gene matches: 5. The method behind the library was the immunoSEQ multiplex PCR assay. The multiplex PCR relied on a mix of 60 forward primers for TCR Vbeta segments and 13 reverse primers for TCR Jbeta segments. The CDR3 region of rearranged TCR beta genes was amplified from genomic DNA with a multiplex PCR assay. On the Illumina HiSeq System, the amplified TCR beta libraries were sequenced as 87-base-pair reads. The original methods were these. In a later analysis, tens of millions of unique TCR beta chains were counted across the roughly 670 repertoires, and approximately 11 million of these chains were shared by at least two donors. Raw reads were error-corrected and collapsed into unique sequences by a nearest-neighbor algorithm in which closely related sequences were merged to remove PCR and sequencing errors. To assign V, D and J gene segments, CDR3 sequences were aligned to IMGT reference sequences. For a sequence to be retained, at least a six-nucleotide match to both a V gene segment and a J gene segment was required. Rearrangements were classified as productive when the CDR3 lacked stop codons and remained in frame with V and J, and all other rearrangements were classified as non-productive. CDR3 was defined by IMGT convention, running from the second conserved V-encoded cysteine to the conserved J-encoded phenylalanine. The earlier analysis of 500 to 600 of the donors excluded sequences that lacked an unambiguous match to a single V gene segment. In an earlier analysis of roughly 600 of the donors, a V segment was called functional when productive rearrangements were above 56.7%, and segregating when the standard deviation between donors exceeded 5%. A statistical classification framework was built for diagnosing cytomegalovirus status from the catalog of TCR beta chain sequences. A later analysis assigned V and J genes by comparing TCR nucleotide sequences with IMGT/GENE-DB human TR gene sequences. A later analysis assigned CDR3 sequences and most-parsimonious VDJ recombination scenarios with the TCRdist pipeline. In a later analysis, each TCR beta chain was defined by its CDR3 amino acid sequence together with its V-gene family, and reads lacking a unique V-gene family were excluded. In a later analysis, 450 to 600 highly shared, low-generation-probability nucleotide sequences were removed to address suspected cross-contamination and a sequencing artifact. In a later analysis, a clonal expansion index was calculated for each public chain from normalized within-repertoire ranks of inferred template counts. In a later analysis, generation probabilities were computed using a VDJ recombination model fitted to out-of-frame rearrangements, and the results were checked against IGoR. In a later analysis, TCR-TCR, TCR-HLA and TCR-CMV co-occurrence was scored with hypergeometric tests, and a repertoire-size bias correction was applied to TCR pairs. To estimate false discovery rates, a later analysis permuted the HLA or CMV assignments 20 times. In a later analysis, co-occurring TCRs were grouped using DBSCAN, and TCRdist sequence similarity was added for clustering within HLA-allele-positive subsets. Repertoires with fewer than 30,000 or more than 120,000 public chains were left out of co-occurrence clustering, as were about 5 repertoires with anomalous nucleotide sharing. TCRdb limited this immuneACCESS table to in-frame rearrangements with V and J called. A share of clones is missing; checked studies link under half to unresolved V genes, and the rest is unexplained. D and trimming were read from the DNA, whereas the V and J calls and clone size are those reported in that table. This sample holds about 120,000 clones; around 80% were observed only once. Roughly 6.2% of the sample belongs to the ten largest clones.

Here the chain combines TRBV6-5 and TRBJ1-2; 7 nucleotides in the junction match TRBD1. This receptor was obtained from a man under 40 in good health and CMV-seropositive. The sample consisted of PBMCs. The DNA is TGTGCCAGCAGTTCGGGACAGTGGGATGGCTACACCTTC. It translates as CASSSGQWDGYTF.